This T cell receptor beta chain was recorded in a study of identical twins. Overall study results and limits: For zero-insertion analyses, partial confounding could come from invariant MAIT and iNKT cells. For cord blood, abundant beta clonotypes had fewer insertions, unlike memory repertoires, which showed none.

This clonotype was counted between two and nine times. Its antigen is still unknown. With 5 bases clipped from V and 5 bases from J, the junction kept 8 bases outside the gene matches. The germline V gene has CDR1 MNHNS and CDR2 SASEGT. CDR3 length: 15 residues. All donors comprised healthy Caucasians. TCRdb recomputed calls from the 5' RACE reads with MiXCR, one row per CDR3 protein. Among some 900,000 distinct CDR3 sequences, 9% to 15% were seen once, and the ten largest hold 1.5% to 2%. These same records also appear under a second study, on yellow fever vaccine responses in identical twins. Turning to that study: Convergence reportedly seemed to mark part of the twins' vaccine T cell response, with personalization marking the rest.

This clonotype was sampled from a woman in her late teens or twenties in good health. Sequencing was done on a sample of PBMCs. The chain is built from TRBV6-1 and TRBJ1-1; 10 bases map to TRBD1. Here the CDR3 DNA reads TGTGCCAGCAGTAAACGACAGGGGGCGAGTACTGAAGCTTTCTTT. Translated, it gives CASSKRQGASTEAFF.